Presented here are 2 T cell receptor beta chains from one specimen sequenced in a study of blood T cells in healthy people across ages. With a J-beta primer mix and a sample-barcoded 5' primer, a second PCR ran roughly 6 to 12 cycles. TCRdb reprocessed the 5' RACE reads with MiXCR, giving one entry per CDR3 protein. The sample carries roughly 680,000 distinct CDR3 sequences, 40% to 65% recorded once. The sequenced sample consisted of blood. The receptors stem from a woman aged 80 or over in good health.

This clonotype occurred many times. The chain recombines TRBV2 with TRBJ2-3; 7 bases fit TRBD2. Trimming took 1 base from V and 2 from J; bases not matched to a gene: 9. The CDR3 consists of 17 residues. CDR1 and CDR2 from the germline V gene are SNHLY and FYNNEI. CDR3 protein: CASSEEPSGEFTDTQYF. The CDR3 DNA sequence: TGTGCCAGCAGTGAAGAGCCCAGCGGGGAGTTCACAGATACGCAGTATTTT.

CDR3 nucleotides: TGTGCCAGCAGCTTAAGATCTACCGGGACAGGGGGGGGCCTGCAGTTCTTC. Its translation: CASSLRSTGTGGGLQFF. The rearrangement links TRBV7-3 to TRBJ2-1; 11 positions agree with TRBD1. The germline CDR1 and CDR2 sequences are SGHTA and FQGTGA. The CDR3 runs to 17 residues. The trim removed 1 base at V and 12 bases at J, leaving 14 bases unmatched. Looking up the rest from reference TRBV7-3 and TRBJ2-1 gives the full variable domain: GAGVSQTPSNKVTEKGKYVELRCDPISGHTALYWYRQSLGQGPEFLIYFQGTGAADDSGLPNDRFFAVRPEGSVSTLKIQRTERGDSAVYLCASSLRSTGTGGGLQFFGPGTRLTVL.